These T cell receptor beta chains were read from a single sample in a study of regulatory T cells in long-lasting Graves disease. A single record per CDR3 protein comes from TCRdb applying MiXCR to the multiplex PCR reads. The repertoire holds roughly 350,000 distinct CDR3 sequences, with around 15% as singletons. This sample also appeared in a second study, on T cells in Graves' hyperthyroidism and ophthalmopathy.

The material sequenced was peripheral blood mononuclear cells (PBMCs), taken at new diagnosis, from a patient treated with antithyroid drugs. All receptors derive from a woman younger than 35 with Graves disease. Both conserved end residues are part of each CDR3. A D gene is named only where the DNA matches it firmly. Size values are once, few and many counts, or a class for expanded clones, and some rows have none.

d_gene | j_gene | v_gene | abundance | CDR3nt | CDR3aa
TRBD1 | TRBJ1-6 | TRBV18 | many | TGTGCCAGCCGACGGGGACAGAATAATTCACCCCTCCACTTT | CASRRGQNNSPLHF
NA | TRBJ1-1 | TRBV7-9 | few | TGTGCCAGCAGCTTAAGGGTGGCAGATTTT | CASSLRVADF
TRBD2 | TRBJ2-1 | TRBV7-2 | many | TGTGCCAGCAGCTTGACTAGCGGGGGGGCAGAAGAGCAGTTCTTC | CASSLTSGGAEEQFF
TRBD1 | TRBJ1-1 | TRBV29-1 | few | TGCAGCGTTTCCGGGACAGTTACTGAAGCTTTCTTT | CSVSGTVTEAFF
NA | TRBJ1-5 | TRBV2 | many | TGTGCCAGCAGTGAGGACAGCTACAATCAGCCCCAGCATTTT | CASSEDSYNQPQHF
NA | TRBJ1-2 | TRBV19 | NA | TGCGCCAGTCAACGATCCGGACGGGGGAGCTATGGCTACACCTTC | CASQRSGRGSYGYTF
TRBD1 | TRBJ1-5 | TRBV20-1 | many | TGCAGTGCTAGAGATAGACGGACAGGTCAGCCCCAGCATTTT | CSARDRRTGQPQHF
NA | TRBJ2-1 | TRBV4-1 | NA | TGCGCCAGCAGCCCCAGCCCACTAGCTGGTGAGCAGTTCTTC | CASSPSPLAGEQFF
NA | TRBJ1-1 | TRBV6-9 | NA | TGTGCCAGCAGTTACTCCCGTGTGGGGGCTAGCACTGAAGCTTTCTTT | CASSYSRVGASTEAFF
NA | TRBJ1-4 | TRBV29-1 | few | TGCAGCGCTTTCGAGAATGAAAAACTGTTTTTT | CSAFENEKLFF
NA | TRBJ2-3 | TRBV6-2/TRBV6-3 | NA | TGTGCCAGCAGTGAATTGTGGGGCACAGATACGCAGTATTTT | CASSELWGTDTQYF
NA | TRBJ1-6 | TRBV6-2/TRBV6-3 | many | TGTGCCAGCAGTTACTCGATTCGGGACCCCTTGGGGAATTCACCCCTCCACTTT | CASSYSIRDPLGNSPLHF
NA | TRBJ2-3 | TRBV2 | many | TGTGCCAGCAGGGGCGATACGCAGTATTTT | CASRGDTQYF
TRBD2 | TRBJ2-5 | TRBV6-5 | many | TGTGCCAGCAGTTCCTCTAGCGGGGGGTTGGAGACCCAGTACTTC | CASSSSSGGLETQYF
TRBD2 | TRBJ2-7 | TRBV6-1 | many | TGTGCCAGTGAGCGGGACGGACCCTACGAGCAGTACTTC | CASERDGPYEQYF
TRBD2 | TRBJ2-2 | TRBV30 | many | TGTGCCTGGAGGGGTAGCGGGATGCGGGCCGGGGAGCTGTTTTTT | CAWRGSGMRAGELFF
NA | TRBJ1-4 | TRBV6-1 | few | TGTGCCAGCAGTAGTGGGGGGAGGTCAGAAAAACTGTTTTTT | CASSSGGRSEKLFF
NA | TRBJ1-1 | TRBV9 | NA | TGTGCCAGCAGCTCCTTCAGTGGAAACACTGAAGCTTTCTTT | CASSSFSGNTEAFF
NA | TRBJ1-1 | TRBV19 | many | TGTGCCAGTAGTATCCTTTACGACGTGGAGAACACTGAAGCTTTCTTT | CASSILYDVENTEAFF
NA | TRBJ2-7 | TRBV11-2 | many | TGTGCCAGCAGCTCAGTTATCCACGAGCAGTACTTC | CASSSVIHEQYF
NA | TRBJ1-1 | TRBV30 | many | TGTGCCTGGAGTGTATGGTATAGGAACACTGAAGCTTTCTTT | CAWSVWYRNTEAFF
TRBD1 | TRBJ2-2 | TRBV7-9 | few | TGTGCCAGCAGCCCTATGACAGGGGGCCCCGGGGAGCTGTTTTTT | CASSPMTGGPGELFF
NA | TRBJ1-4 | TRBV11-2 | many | TGTGCCAGCAGCACCAGTATCGATGAAAAACTGTTTTTT | CASSTSIDEKLFF
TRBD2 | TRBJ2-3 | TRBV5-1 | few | TGCGCCAGCCGAACGACTAGCGGGAGGTTCCGTTCTAGCACAGATACGCAGTATTTT | CASRTTSGRFRSSTDTQYF
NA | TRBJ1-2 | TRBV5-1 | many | TGCGCCAGCAGCTTGGCCGGTCGGAGGGGAGGTGGCTACACCTTC | CASSLAGRRGGGYTF
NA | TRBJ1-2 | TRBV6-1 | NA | TGTGCCAGCAGTGAAGATTACAGGGTCTATGGCTACACCTTC | CASSEDYRVYGYTF
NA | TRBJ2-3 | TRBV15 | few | TGTGCCACCAGCAGGGCATTGATGGATACGCAGTATTTT | CATSRALMDTQYF
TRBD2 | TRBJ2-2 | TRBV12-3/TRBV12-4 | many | TGTGCCAGCAGTCACGGACTAGCGGGGGACACCGGGGAGCTGTTTTTT | CASSHGLAGDTGELFF
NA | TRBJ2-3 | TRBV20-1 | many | TGCAGTGCCAGATTGACAGGAAGCACAGATACGCAGTATTTT | CSARLTGSTDTQYF
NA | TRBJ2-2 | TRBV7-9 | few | TGTGCCTGCGGGCATCTTCGGGCCACCGGGGAGCTGTTTTTT | CACGHLRATGELFF
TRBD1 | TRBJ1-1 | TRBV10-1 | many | TGTGCCAGCAGAACAACAGGGGGGCCGAACACTGAAGCTTTCTTT | CASRTTGGPNTEAFF
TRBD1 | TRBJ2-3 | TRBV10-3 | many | TGTGCCACCCTTCGGCCGACAGGGGAAACAGATACGCAGTATTTT | CATLRPTGETDTQYF
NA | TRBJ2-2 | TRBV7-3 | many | TGTGCCAGCAGCGCCGGGGGACGTACCACCGGGGAGCTGTTTTTT | CASSAGGRTTGELFF
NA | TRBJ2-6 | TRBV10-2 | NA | TGCGCCAGCAGTGAGCCGGGGACTGGGGCCAACGTCCTGACTTTC | CASSEPGTGANVLTF
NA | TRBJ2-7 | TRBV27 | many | TGTGCCAGCAGTCCGGAGAGGGGGGACGAGCAGTACTTC | CASSPERGDEQYF
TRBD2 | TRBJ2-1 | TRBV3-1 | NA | TGTGCCAGCAGCGTAATAGGCGGGGGTGAGCAGTTCTTC | CASSVIGGGEQFF
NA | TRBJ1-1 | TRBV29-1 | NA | TGCAGCGTTGTCTCGGTTATGAGCGGGGCAGGCACTGAAGCTTTCTTT | CSVVSVMSGAGTEAFF
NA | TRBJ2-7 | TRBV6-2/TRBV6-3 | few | TGTGCCAGCAGTTACCTCCAGGGTGGCGAGCAGTACTTC | CASSYLQGGEQYF
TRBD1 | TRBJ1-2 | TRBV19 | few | TGTGCCAGTAGGAGAGCCGGGACAGGGGGCCAATTTAACTACACCTTC | CASRRAGTGGQFNYTF
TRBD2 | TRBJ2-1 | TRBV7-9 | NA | TGTGCCAGCAGCTTTCTAGCGGGAGTATCCTACAATGAGCAGTTCTTC | CASSFLAGVSYNEQFF
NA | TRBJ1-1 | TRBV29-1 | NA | TGCAGCGTTGAAGATCTCCAGGACATGAACACTGAAGCTTTCTTT | CSVEDLQDMNTEAFF
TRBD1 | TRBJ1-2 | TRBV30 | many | TGTGCCTGGAGTCCGGACAGGGGGCTTGGCTACACCTTC | CAWSPDRGLGYTF
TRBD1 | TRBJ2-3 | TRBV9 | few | TGTGCCAGCAGCGCCGGGACAGGAATAACAGATACGCAGTATTTT | CASSAGTGITDTQYF
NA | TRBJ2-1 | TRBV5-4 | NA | TGTGCCAGCAGCTTGGCCGGAGGGGCTAGCCACAATGAGCAGTTCTTC | CASSLAGGASHNEQFF